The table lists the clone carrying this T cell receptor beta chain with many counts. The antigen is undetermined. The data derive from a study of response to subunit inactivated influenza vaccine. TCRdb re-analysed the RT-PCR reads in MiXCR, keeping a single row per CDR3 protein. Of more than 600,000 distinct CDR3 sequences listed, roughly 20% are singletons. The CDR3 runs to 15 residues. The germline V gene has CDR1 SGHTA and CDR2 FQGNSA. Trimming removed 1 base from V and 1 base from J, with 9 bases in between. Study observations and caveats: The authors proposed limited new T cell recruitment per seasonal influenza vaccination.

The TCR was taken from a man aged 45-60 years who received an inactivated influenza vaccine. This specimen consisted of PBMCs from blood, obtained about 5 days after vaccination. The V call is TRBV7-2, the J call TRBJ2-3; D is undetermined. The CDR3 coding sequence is TGTGCCAGCAGCTTAGTAGGGTTGGGCACAGATACGCAGTATTTT. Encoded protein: CASSLVGLGTDTQYF.